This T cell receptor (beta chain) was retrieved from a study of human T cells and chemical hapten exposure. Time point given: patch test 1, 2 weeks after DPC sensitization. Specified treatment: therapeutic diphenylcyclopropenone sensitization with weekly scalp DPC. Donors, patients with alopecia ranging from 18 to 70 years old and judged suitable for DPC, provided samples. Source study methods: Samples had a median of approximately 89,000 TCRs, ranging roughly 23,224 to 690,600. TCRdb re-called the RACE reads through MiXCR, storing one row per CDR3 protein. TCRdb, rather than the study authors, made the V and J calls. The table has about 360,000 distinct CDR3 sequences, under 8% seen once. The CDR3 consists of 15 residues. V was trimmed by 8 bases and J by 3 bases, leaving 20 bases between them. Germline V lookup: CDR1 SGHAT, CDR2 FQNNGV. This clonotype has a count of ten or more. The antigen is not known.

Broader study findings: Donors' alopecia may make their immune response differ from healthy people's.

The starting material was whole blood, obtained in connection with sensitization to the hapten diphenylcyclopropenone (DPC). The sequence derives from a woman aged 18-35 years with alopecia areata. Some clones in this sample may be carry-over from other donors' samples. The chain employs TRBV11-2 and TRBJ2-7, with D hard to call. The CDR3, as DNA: TGTGCCAGCGCCCCCCGGCTCACGAGCAACTACGAGCAGTACTTC. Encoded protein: CASAPRLTSNYEQYF.